This TCR beta chain was recovered during a study of T cells after yellow fever vaccination. Study-wide background: Preparation of fractions with low cell numbers was performed using SMART-Seq v4 Ultra Low Input. Findings and limits, study-wide: Abundant bulk-derived clonotypes could contaminate FACS-sorted repertoires.

The CDR3 extends over 14 amino acids. Germline loops: CDR1 MNHNS, CDR2 SASEGT. Trimming removed 6 bases from V and 5 bases from J, with 16 bases in between. This clonotype showed up just a few times. Its specificity is not known. TCRdb re-analysed the 5' RACE reads in MiXCR, keeping a single row per CDR3 protein. The table lists a few hundred thousand distinct CDR3 sequences, about 8.3% of them singletons. V is TRBV6-1 and J is TRBJ2-5, with D unclear. This sequence originates from a man between 18 and 29 years old who received the YFV17D yellow fever vaccine. Sample: PBMCs, taken roughly 45 days after the first yellow fever vaccination. Here the CDR3 reads CASRPGPTDETQYF. The CDR3 DNA reads as TGTGCCAGCAGACCCGGGCCTACCGACGAGACCCAGTACTTC.